This T cell receptor (beta chain) was sequenced during a study of circulating CD8 cells and anti-PD-1 response in melanoma. Across the study: Six of 13 patients had prior targeted therapy or immunotherapy; seven did not. Study-wide points: A small cohort with few responders supplied the baseline and M1 comparisons.

V lost 4 bases, J lost 4 bases, and 5 bases stayed unmatched. There are 14 residues in the CDR3. CDR1 and CDR2 from the germline V gene are SNHLY and FYNNEI. Using approximately 16 ng of total RNA, TCR libraries were made with the QIAseq Immune Repertoire TCR panel. TCRdb called the reads again in MiXCR, with one record for every CDR3 protein. The sample holds just over 1,500 distinct CDR3 sequences, about 10% seen once. Live CD3+CD8+TCRalphabeta+ cells were sorted into four subsets by PD-1 and/or TIGIT. This clonotype was observed a single time. Its specificity is not known. This sequence was found in a human donor with melanoma. The material sequenced was CD8+ T cells from PBMCs, taken at baseline or after one month of anti-PD-1 therapy (not recorded which). The chain employs TRBV2 and TRBJ1-2; 8 bases agree with TRBD1. CDR3 sequence (DNA): TGTGCCAGCAGTGGGCGGACAGGGATCTATGGCTACACCTTC. Encoded protein: CASSGRTGIYGYTF.